This TCR beta chain was retrieved from a study of a mutant IDH1 vaccine in newly diagnosed glioma. Study at large: Patients were started on vaccination 4-6 weeks after radiotherapy alone, or with temozolomide cycles. Standard pretreatment was either radiotherapy, temozolomide, or, for most, radiochemotherapy with temozolomide. Mean patient age was approximately 40 years; approximately 62% were male and about 38% female.

Assay: immunoSEQ multiplex PCR; the TCRdb copy retains only in-frame clones and omits some. The repertoire includes 55,000 to 70,000 clones, around 91% of them detected once, and 1.5% to 2.5% sits in the top ten. Turning to this clone: Antigen unknown.

Trimming left V 3 bases short and J 0 bases short, with 9 bases between. The germline gives CDR1 MGHDK, CDR2 SYGVNS. The CDR3 runs 15 residues. Documented time point: week 11, during vaccination. Topical imiquimod accompanied each vaccine dose, which consisted of 300 ug of mutant IDH1 20-mer peptide. Findings and limits, study-wide: Pseudoprogression appears to have had no connection to changes in top peripheral T cell clonotypes.

The sample in question was PBMCs, obtained from a glioma patient whose treatment included an IDH1 peptide vaccine. The TCR was taken from a man between 35 and 55 years old with glioma. The chain combines TRBV25-1 with TRBJ1-5; no definite D call. CDR3 residues: CASSEGGGSNQPQHF. Here the CDR3 DNA reads TGTGCCAGCAGTGAGGGTGGCGGTAGCAATCAGCCCCAGCATTTT. Full variable domain (rest looked up from reference TRBV25-1 and TRBJ1-5): EADIYQTPRYLVIGTGKKITLECSQTMGHDKMYWYQQDPGMELHLIHYSYGVNSTEKGDLSSESTVSRIRTEHFPLTLESARPSHTSQYLCASSEGGGSNQPQHFGDGTRLSIL.